This T cell receptor beta chain derives from a study of OX40 agonist ivuxolimab in advanced cancers. About the study: Every patient in dose escalation had hepatocellular carcinoma, melanoma, renal cell or head and neck cancer.

Repertoires were generated with immunoSEQ multiplex PCR, while TCRdb's copy carries only in-frame clones and drops some. The data show 45,000 to 55,000 clones, with 85% seen just once and 9% to 10% held by the top ten. Autoimmune disease history or systemic immunosuppression led to patients being barred. With 5 bases removed from V and 0 bases from J, the gap between germline ends came to 6 bases. The CDR3 has 13 amino acids. Per germline, CDR1 KGHSH and CDR2 LQKENI. The clonotype originates from an adult with an advanced solid tumor such as melanoma, head and neck, liver or kidney cancer. The genes are TRBV18 and TRBJ2-3, with D unclear. Sequences were derived from CD4+ or CD8+ T cells sorted from blood, sampled in a trial of the OX40 agonist ivuxolimab. CDR3 sequence (DNA): TGTGCCAGCTCATCCTTGAGCACAGATACGCAGTATTTT. Translating gives CASSSLSTDTQYF.